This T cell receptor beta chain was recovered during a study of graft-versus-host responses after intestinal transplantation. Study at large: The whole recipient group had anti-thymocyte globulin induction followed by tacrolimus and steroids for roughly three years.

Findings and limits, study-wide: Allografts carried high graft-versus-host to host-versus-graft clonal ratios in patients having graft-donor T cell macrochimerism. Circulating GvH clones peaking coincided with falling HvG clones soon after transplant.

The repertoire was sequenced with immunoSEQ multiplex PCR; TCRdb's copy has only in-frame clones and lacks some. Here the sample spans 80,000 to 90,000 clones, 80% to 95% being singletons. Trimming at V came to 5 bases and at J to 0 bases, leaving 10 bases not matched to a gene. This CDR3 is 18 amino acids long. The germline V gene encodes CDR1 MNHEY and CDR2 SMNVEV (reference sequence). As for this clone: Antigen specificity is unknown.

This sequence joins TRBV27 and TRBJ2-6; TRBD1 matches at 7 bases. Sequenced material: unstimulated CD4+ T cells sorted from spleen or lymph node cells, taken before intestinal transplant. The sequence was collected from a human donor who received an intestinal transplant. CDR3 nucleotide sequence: TGTGCCAGCAGTCGGACAGGTCGGGCTATCTCTGGGGCCAACGTCCTGACTTTC. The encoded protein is CASSRTGRAISGANVLTF.